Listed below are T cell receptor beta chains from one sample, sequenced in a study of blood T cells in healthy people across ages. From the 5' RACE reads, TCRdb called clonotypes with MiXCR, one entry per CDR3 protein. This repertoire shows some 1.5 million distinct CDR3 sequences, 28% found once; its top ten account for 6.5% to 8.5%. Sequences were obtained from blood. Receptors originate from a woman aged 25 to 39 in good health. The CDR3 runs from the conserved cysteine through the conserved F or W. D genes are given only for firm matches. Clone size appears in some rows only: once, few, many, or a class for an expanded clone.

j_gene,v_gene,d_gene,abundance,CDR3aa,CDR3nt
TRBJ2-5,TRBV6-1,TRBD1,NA,CASRRDRRETQYF,TGTGCCAGCAGGAGGGACAGACGGGAGACCCAGTACTTC
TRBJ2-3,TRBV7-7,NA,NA,CASSQGGQSTDTQYF,TGTGCCAGCAGCCAGGGGGGACAGAGCACAGATACGCAGTATTTT
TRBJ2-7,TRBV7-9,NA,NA,CASSFQGEPSYEQYF,TGTGCCAGCAGCTTCCAGGGCGAACCCTCCTACGAGCAGTACTTC
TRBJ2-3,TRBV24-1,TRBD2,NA,CATSTSGRGNAQYF,TGTGCCACCAGTACTAGCGGGAGAGGGAATGCGCAGTATTTT
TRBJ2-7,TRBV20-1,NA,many,CSAKLGHPEEQYF,TGCAGTGCTAAACTAGGCCACCCTGAAGAGCAGTACTTC
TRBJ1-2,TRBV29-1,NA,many,CSAQDRNYGYTF,TGCAGCGCTCAGGACAGAAACTATGGCTACACCTTC
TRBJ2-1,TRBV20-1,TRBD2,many,CSAPPAGGRHEQFF,TGCAGTGCACCCCCAGCGGGGGGTCGGCATGAGCAGTTCTTC
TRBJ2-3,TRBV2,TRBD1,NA,CASSESQPGTGRTNTQYF,TGTGCCAGCAGTGAAAGCCAACCGGGGACAGGGAGGACAAATACGCAGTATTTT
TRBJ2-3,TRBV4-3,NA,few,CASSEILERTDTQYF,TGCGCCAGCAGCGAAATTTTAGAGCGCACAGATACGCAGTATTTT
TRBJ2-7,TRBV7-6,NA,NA,CASSLVGPGSEAQYF,TGTGCCAGCAGCTTAGTGGGCCCAGGGAGCGAGGCCCAGTACTTC
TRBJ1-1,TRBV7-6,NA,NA,CASSLSTGLNTEAFF,TGTGCCAGCAGCTTATCGACAGGATTAAACACTGAAGCTTTCTTT
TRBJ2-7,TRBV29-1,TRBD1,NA,CSVEARDRTYEQYF,TGCAGCGTTGAAGCCCGGGACAGGACCTACGAGCAGTACTTC
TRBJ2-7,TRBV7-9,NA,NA,CASSLVRGRASYEQYF,TGTGCCAGCAGCTTAGTCCGAGGGCGGGCCTCGTACGAGCAGTACTTC
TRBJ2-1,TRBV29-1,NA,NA,CSVEEAPRGFRGNEQFF,TGCAGCGTTGAAGAAGCCCCCAGAGGGTTCAGAGGCAATGAGCAGTTCTTC
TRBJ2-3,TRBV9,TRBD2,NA,CASSPTSGGGRYTDTQYF,TGTGCCAGCAGCCCGACTAGCGGGGGCGGCCGTTACACAGATACGCAGTATTTT
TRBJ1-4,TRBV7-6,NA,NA,CASSRTVTTNEKLFF,TGTGCCAGCAGCCGGACGGTTACAACTAATGAAAAACTGTTTTTT
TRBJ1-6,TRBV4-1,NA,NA,CASSQDWGENSPLHF,TGCGCCAGCAGCCAAGATTGGGGAGAGAATTCACCCCTCCACTTT
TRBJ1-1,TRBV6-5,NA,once,CASSRRDTFPIGAFF,TGTGCCAGCAGTCGAAGGGACACCTTCCCTATCGGGGCTTTCTTT
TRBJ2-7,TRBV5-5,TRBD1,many,CASSLRTGEQYF,TGTGCCAGCAGCCTTAGGACAGGCGAGCAGTACTTC
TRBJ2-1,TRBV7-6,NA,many,CASSSGGRNEQFF,TGTGCCAGCAGTTCAGGAGGTCGCAATGAGCAGTTCTTC
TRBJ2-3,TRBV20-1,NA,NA,CSARVSGPEWVTDTQYF,TGCAGTGCTAGAGTTTCAGGGCCCGAATGGGTCACAGATACGCAGTATTTT
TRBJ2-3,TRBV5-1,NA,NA,CASSWGHSGDTQYF,TGCGCCAGCAGCTGGGGACATTCGGGGGATACGCAGTATTTT
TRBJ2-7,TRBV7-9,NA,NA,CASSSHGRRGLPYEQYF,TGTGCCAGCAGCTCCCACGGTCGCCGGGGCCTACCTTACGAGCAGTACTTC
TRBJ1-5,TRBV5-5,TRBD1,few,CASSRQGVEPQHF,TGTGCCAGCAGTCGACAGGGGGTAGAGCCCCAGCATTTT
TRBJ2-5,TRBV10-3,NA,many,CAISGGSQETQYF,TGTGCCATCAGTGGAGGTTCCCAAGAGACCCAGTACTTC
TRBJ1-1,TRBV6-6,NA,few,CASSYGRGHTEAFF,TGTGCCAGCAGTTACGGGAGGGGACACACTGAAGCTTTCTTT
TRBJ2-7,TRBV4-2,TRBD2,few,CASSQDGGLAGHEQYF,TGTGCCAGCAGCCAAGATGGGGGACTAGCGGGTCACGAGCAGTACTTC
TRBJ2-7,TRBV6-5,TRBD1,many,CASSYGQGVIYEQYF,TGTGCCAGCAGTTACGGGCAGGGGGTCATCTACGAGCAGTACTTC
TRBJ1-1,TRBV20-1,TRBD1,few,CSAATGAGTEAFF,TGCAGTGCTGCGACAGGGGCAGGAACTGAAGCTTTCTTT
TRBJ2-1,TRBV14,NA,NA,CASSQARLVAQFF,TGTGCCAGCAGCCAAGCCCGCCTAGTGGCGCAGTTCTTC
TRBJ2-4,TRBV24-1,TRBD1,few,CATSDSAGTGQYF,TGTGCCACCAGTGATTCAGCAGGGACAGGGCAGTACTTC
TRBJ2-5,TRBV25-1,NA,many,CAIRGGDETQYF,TGTGCCATCCGAGGGGGGGACGAGACCCAGTACTTC
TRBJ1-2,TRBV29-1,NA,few,CSVRNGGQGYTF,TGCAGCGTTCGCAATGGAGGGCAGGGCTACACCTTC
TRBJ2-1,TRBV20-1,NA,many,CSARDYTNEQFF,TGCAGTGCTAGAGATTATACCAATGAGCAGTTCTTC
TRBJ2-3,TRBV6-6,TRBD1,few,CASASRDRTTDTQYF,TGTGCCAGCGCGAGCCGGGACAGGACCACAGATACGCAGTATTTT
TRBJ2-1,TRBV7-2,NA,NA,CASRETGRGQFF,TGTGCCAGCAGGGAGACAGGGAGGGGGCAGTTCTTC
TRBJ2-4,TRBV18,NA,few,CASSPGQQNIQYF,TGTGCCAGCTCACCAGGACAGCAAAACATTCAGTACTTC
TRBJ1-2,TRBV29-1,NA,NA,CSTSGQGSWDGYTF,TGCAGCACCTCGGGGCAAGGGTCCTGGGATGGCTACACCTTC
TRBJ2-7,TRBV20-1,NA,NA,CSARDRKLPQVEYEQYF,TGCAGTGCTAGAGATCGGAAACTTCCACAGGTTGAATACGAGCAGTACTTC
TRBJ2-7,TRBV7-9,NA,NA,CASSPLSSIDPYEQYF,TGTGCCAGCAGCCCGCTTTCTTCAATCGACCCCTACGAGCAGTACTTC
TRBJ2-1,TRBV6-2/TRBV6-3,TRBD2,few,CASSYTGLATEQFF,TGTGCCAGCAGTTACACGGGACTAGCGACTGAGCAGTTCTTC
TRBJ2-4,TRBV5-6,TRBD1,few,CASSGGQVLAKNIQYF,TGTGCCAGCAGTGGAGGACAGGTTCTAGCCAAAAACATTCAGTACTTC
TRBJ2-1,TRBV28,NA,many,CASSLTPTRNEQFF,TGTGCCAGCAGTTTAACTCCGACTCGCAATGAGCAGTTCTTC
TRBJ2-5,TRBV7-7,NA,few,CASSLGTPPQETQYF,TGTGCCAGCAGCTTAGGGACGCCCCCACAAGAGACCCAGTACTTC
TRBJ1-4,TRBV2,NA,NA,CASSEVTDYNEKLFF,TGTGCCAGCAGTGAAGTGACAGATTATAATGAAAAACTGTTTTTT
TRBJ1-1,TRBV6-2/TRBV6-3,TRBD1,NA,CASTSYTGVKAEAFF,TGTGCCAGCACAAGTTACACAGGGGTTAAGGCTGAAGCTTTCTTT
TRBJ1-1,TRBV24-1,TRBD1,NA,CATSGQGDTEAFF,TGTGCCACCAGTGGACAGGGTGACACTGAAGCTTTCTTT
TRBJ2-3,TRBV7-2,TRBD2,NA,CASSRTLAGAKDTQYF,TGTGCCAGCAGCCGAACCCTAGCGGGGGCTAAAGATACGCAGTATTTT
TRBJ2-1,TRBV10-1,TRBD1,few,CASSDIRRGSDEQFF,TGCGCCAGCAGTGATATTCGCAGGGGGTCGGATGAGCAGTTCTTC
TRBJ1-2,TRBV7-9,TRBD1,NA,CASSLAWGQGGYGYTF,TGTGCCAGCAGCTTAGCATGGGGACAGGGAGGATATGGCTACACCTTC
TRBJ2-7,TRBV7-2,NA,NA,CASSLSAGQPYEQYF,TGTGCCAGCAGCTTAAGCGCGGGACAGCCCTACGAGCAGTACTTC
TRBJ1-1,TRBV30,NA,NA,CAWSNQQGNTEAFF,TGTGCCTGGAGTAACCAACAGGGGAACACTGAAGCTTTCTTT
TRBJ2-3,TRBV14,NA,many,CASRLAATDTQYF,TGTGCCAGCAGGTTAGCGGCTACAGATACGCAGTATTTT